The 4 T cell receptor beta chains given below trace back to one sample, sequenced in a study of T-cell memory formation after mild COVID-19. Each CDR3 protein gets one entry after TCRdb re-called the 5' RACE reads with MiXCR. The sample shows under 200,000 distinct CDR3 sequences, more than 9% of them seen only once. The sequencing input was PBMCs or a T cell subset sorted from them (not recorded which). These receptors all come from a man aged 18-30 years who had mild COVID-19 (a few samples of this study predate the infection). Cell type and time point are not known.

In its sample, this clonotype ranks as medium-sized. The CDR3 DNA reads TGTGCCAGCAGCTTAGGGGCGCATGGCACTGAAGCTTTCTTT. Amino acids: CASSLGAHGTEAFF. V usage is TRBV7-2 and J usage is TRBJ1-1; no clear D. Deletions cut 1 base from V and 4 bases from J, with 10 bases between. The CDR3 sequence is 14 residues long. Germline V gives CDR1 SGHTA, CDR2 FQGNSA.

Many counts were recorded for this clonotype. The V call is TRBV29-1, the J call TRBJ2-3; 9 positions agree with TRBD1. CDR3 size: 13 residues. With 4 bases clipped from V and 1 base from J, the junction kept 0 bases outside the gene matches. CDR1 and CDR2 from the germline V gene are SQVTM and ANQGSEA. The CDR3 sequence is CSVGTGGTDTQYF. The CDR3, as DNA: TGCAGCGTTGGGACAGGGGGCACAGATACGCAGTATTTT.

This chain uses TRBV27 with TRBJ2-3; no clear D. Germline lookup yields CDR1 MNHEY and CDR2 SMNVEV (reference sequence). There are 12 residues in the CDR3. V lost 2 bases and J 11 bases, leaving 11 bases between the germline ends. The CDR3 loop reads CASSLDWSEQYF. The CDR3 DNA sequence: TGTGCCAGCAGTTTAGATTGGTCAGAGCAGTATTTT.

This clonotype was seen a single time. The chain recombines TRBV18 with TRBJ1-3; 9 bases are shared with TRBD1. Trimming cost V 2 bases and J 3 bases; bases outside gene matches: 8. Germline assignment: CDR1 KGHSH and CDR2 LQKENI. CDR3 length: 17 amino acids. This chain's CDR3 is CASSPAPGTGFGNTIYF. CDR3 sequence (DNA): TGTGCCAGCTCACCAGCCCCCGGGACAGGGTTTGGAAACACCATATATTTT.